This TCR beta chain came from a study of T-cell reconstitution after alpha-beta-depleted transplantation in children. Broader study findings: Newly generated T cells supplied most T-cell counts and diversity one year post-transplant. Some patients owed their high day-60 TCRbeta diversity to surviving recipient T cells and thymic progenitors. Two months or so post-transplant, alpha-beta T cells reportedly derived from several hundred expanded graft clones.

Preparation of the TCRbeta library used unique molecular identifiers. TCRdb reprocessed the PCR reads via MiXCR and lists one record per CDR3 protein. The table includes around 50,000 distinct CDR3 sequences, 52% detected once. A remark on this clonotype: What it binds is unknown.

The material sequenced was peripheral blood, taken before TCRalphabeta/CD19-depleted stem cell transplant. This receptor was obtained from a boy younger than two with SCID, due to receive a stem cell transplant.

The DNA for the CDR3 is TGCGCCAGCAGCCAGGACGGGTACTATGGCTACACCTTC. As protein: CASSQDGYYGYTF. The chain combines TRBV5-1 with TRBJ1-2; D gene ambiguous. Germline CDR1 reads SGHRS; CDR2 reads YFSETQ. Trimming left V 4 bases short and J 3 bases short, with 10 bases between. The CDR3 covers 13 residues.